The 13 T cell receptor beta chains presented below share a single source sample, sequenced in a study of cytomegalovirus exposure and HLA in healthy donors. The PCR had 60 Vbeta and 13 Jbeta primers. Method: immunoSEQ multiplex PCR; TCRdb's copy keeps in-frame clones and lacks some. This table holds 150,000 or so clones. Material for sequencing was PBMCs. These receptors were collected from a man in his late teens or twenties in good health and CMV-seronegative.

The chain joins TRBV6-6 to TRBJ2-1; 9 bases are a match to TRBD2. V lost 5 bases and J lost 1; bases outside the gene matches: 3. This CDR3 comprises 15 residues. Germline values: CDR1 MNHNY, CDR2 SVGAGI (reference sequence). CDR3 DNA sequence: TGTGCCAGCAGTGTAGCGGGAGTGTCCTACAATGAGCAGTTCTTC. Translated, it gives CASSVAGVSYNEQFF.

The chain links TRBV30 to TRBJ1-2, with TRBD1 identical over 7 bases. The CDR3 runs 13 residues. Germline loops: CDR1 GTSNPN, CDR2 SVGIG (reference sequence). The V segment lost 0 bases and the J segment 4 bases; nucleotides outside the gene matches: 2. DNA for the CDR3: TGTGCCTGGAGTGTACAGGGGACCTATGGCTACACCTTC. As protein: CAWSVQGTYGYTF.

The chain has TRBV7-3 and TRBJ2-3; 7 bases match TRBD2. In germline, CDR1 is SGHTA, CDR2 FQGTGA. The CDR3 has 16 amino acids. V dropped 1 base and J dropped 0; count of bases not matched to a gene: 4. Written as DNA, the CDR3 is TGTGCCAGCAGCTTAATAGCGGGCCCTAGCACAGATACGCAGTATTTT. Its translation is CASSLIAGPSTDTQYF. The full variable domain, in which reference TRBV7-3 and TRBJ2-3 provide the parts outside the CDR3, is GAGVSQTPSNKVTEKGKYVELRCDPISGHTALYWYRQSLGQGPEFLIYFQGTGAADDSGLPNDRFFAVRPEGSVSTLKIQRTERGDSAVYLCASSLIAGPSTDTQYFGPGTRLTVL.

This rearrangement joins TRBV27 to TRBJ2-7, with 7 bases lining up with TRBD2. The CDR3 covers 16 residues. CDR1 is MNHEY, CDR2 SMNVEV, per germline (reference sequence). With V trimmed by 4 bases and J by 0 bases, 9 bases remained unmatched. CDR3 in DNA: TGTGCCAGCAGTTGGGGGTCTAGCGGCAGCTCCTACGAGCAGTACTTC. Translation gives CASSWGSSGSSYEQYF.

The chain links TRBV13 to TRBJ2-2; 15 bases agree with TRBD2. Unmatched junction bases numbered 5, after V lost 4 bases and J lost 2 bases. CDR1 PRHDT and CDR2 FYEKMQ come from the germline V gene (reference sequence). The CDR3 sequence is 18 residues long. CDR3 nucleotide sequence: TGTGCCAGCAGCTACGGACTAGCGGGAGGGCCTAACACCGGGGAGCTGTTTTTT. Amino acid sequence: CASSYGLAGGPNTGELFF.

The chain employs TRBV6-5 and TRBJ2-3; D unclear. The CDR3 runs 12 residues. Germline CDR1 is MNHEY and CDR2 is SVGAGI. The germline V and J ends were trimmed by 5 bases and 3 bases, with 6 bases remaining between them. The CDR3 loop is CASSGQTDTQYF. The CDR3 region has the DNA TGTGCCAGCAGTGGCCAAACAGATACGCAGTATTTT.

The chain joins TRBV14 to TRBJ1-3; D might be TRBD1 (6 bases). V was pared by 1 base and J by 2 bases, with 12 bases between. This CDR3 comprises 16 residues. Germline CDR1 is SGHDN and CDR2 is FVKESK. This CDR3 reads CASSQVPAGAGNTIYF. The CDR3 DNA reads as TGTGCCAGCAGCCAAGTCCCGGCAGGGGCTGGAAACACCATATATTTT.

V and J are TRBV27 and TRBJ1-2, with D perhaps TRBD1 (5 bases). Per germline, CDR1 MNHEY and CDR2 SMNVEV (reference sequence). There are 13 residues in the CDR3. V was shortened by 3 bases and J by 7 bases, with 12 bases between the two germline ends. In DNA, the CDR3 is TGTGCCAGCAGTTTGGTCCGGGGGGTTGGCTACACCTTC. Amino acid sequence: CASSLVRGVGYTF.

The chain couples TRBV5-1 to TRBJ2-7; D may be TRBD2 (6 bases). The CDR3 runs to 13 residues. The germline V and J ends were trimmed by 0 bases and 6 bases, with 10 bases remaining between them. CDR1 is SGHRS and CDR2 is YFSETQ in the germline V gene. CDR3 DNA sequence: TGCGCCAGCAGCTTGGGGAGGGCAGGCGAGCAGTACTTC. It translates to CASSLGRAGEQYF. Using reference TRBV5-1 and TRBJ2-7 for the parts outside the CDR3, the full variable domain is KAGVTQTPRYLIKTRGQQVTLSCSPISGHRSVSWYQQTPGQGLQFLFEYFSETQRNKGNFPGRFSGRQFSNSRSEMNVSTLELGDSALYLCASSLGRAGEQYFGPGTRLTVT.

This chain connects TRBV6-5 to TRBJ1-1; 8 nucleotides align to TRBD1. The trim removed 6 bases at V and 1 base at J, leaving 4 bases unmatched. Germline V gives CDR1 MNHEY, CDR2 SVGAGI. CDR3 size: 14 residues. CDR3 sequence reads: CASRRGTGNTEAFF. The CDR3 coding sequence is TGTGCCAGCAGAAGAGGGACAGGGAACACTGAAGCTTTCTTT.

CDR3 DNA: TGTGCCAGCAGGGCAGGGTTAGCGGGCACAGATACGCAGTATTTT. This gives the protein CASRAGLAGTDTQYF. This rearrangement joins TRBV2 to TRBJ2-3; TRBD2 is a possible D gene (6 bases). From germline, CDR1 is SNHLY and CDR2 FYNNEI. V lost 6 bases, J lost 1 base, and 14 bases lay in between. The CDR3 covers 15 residues.

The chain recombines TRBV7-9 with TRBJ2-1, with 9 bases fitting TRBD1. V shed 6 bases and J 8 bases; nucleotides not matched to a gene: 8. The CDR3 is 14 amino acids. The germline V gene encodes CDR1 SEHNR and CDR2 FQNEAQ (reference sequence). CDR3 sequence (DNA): TGTGCCAGCAGTCCTGGGACAGGGAGGGATGAGCAGTTCTTC. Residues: CASSPGTGRDEQFF. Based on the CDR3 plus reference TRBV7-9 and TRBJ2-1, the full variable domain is DTGVSQNPRHKITKRGQNVTFRCDPISEHNRLYWYRQTLGQGPEFLTYFQNEAQLEKSRLLSDRFSAERPKGSFSTLEIQRTEQGDSAMYLCASSPGTGRDEQFFGPGTRLTVL.

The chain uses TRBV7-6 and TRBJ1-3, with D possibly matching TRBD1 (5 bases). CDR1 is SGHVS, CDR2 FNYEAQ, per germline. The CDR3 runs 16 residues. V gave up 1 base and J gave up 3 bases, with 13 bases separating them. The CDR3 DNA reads TGTGCCAGCAGCTTAGTTTCTTCGGGGGTTGGAAACACCATATATTTT. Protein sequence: CASSLVSSGVGNTIYF. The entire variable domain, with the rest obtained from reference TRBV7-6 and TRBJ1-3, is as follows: GAGVSQSPRYKVTKRGQDVALRCDPISGHVSLYWYRQALGQGPEFLTYFNYEAQQDKSGLPNDRFSAERPEGSISTLTIQRTEQRDSAMYRCASSLVSSGVGNTIYFGEGSWLTVV.